Below, 8 T cell receptor beta chains from the same sample are listed, as sequenced in a study of Graves' ophthalmopathy and Graves' hyperthyroidism. Amplifying from RNA transcripts, the study obtained TCR beta CDR3 regions. Second-round multiplex PCR came after a first-round RT-PCR that employed HTBI primers. TCRdb itself ran the multiplex PCR reads through MiXCR, one entry per CDR3 protein. The sample has under 350,000 distinct CDR3 sequences, 15% to 20% seen once; the top ten hold 12%. The material sequenced was peripheral blood. All receptors derive from an adult man with Graves' ophthalmopathy.

The V call is TRBV28, the J call TRBJ1-5; tentative D call: TRBD1 (5 bases). CDR1 and CDR2 from the germline V gene are MDHEN and SYDVKM. The germline V and J ends were trimmed by 6 bases and 7 bases, with 10 bases remaining between them. The CDR3 is 12 amino acids. The CDR3 sequence is CASSDSRQPQHF. The DNA of the CDR3 is TGTGCCAGCAGCGACAGTAGGCAGCCCCAGCATTTT.

This clonotype was observed many times. The J gene is TRBJ2-2, the V gene TRBV29-1; D call uncertain. The V gene lost 4 bases and the J gene lost 1 base, with 7 bases spanning the gap. The CDR3 extends over 13 amino acids. Germline V gene lookup returns CDR1 SQVTM and CDR2 ANQGSEA. The CDR3 DNA reads as TGCAGCGTTGTAGGGCAGAACACCGGGGAGCTGTTTTTT. Translation: CSVVGQNTGELFF.

The chain joins TRBV10-3 to TRBJ2-7; the D is unclear. Germline lookup yields CDR1 ENHRY and CDR2 SYGVKD. Trimming took off 2 bases at V and 3 bases at J, with 2 bases between the two ends. The length of the CDR3 is 11 residues. CDR3 amino acids: CAISEGYEQYF. The DNA of the CDR3 is TGTGCCATCAGTGAGGGCTACGAGCAGTACTTC.

The rearrangement links TRBV27 to TRBJ1-1; D perhaps matches TRBD1 (5 bases). CDR1 and CDR2 (germline): MNHEY, SMNVEV (reference sequence). CDR3 length: 11 residues. Trimming removed 8 bases from V and 6 bases from J, with 10 bases in between. CDR3 nucleotides: TGTGCCAGCCTGAGGGGTTCTGAAGCTTTCTTT. Translation gives CASLRGSEAFF.

This chain links TRBV6-1 with TRBJ1-2; possibly TRBD1 for D (6 bases). The germline V and J ends were trimmed by 6 bases and 0 bases, with 14 bases remaining between them. Germline CDR1 MNHNS, CDR2 SASEGT. The CDR3 has 15 amino acids. DNA of the CDR3: TGTGCCAGCAGCATCCATGGGGGGCCTAACTATGGCTACACCTTC. Amino acids: CASSIHGGPNYGYTF.

The CDR3 DNA follows: TGTGCCAGCAAGGGCTGGCAGGTGGTGTTCTACGAGCAGTACTTC. It encodes CASKGWQVVFYEQYF. The gene calls are TRBV12-3 or TRBV12-4 and TRBJ2-7; D remains unclear. Trimming cost V 7 bases and J 3 bases, with 19 bases left between them. This CDR3 has 15 amino acids.

This clonotype was seen many times. J is TRBJ1-5 and V is TRBV6-2 or TRBV6-3; 7 positions match TRBD1. This CDR3 has 13 residues. V lost 11 bases to trimming and J lost 2 bases; unmatched junction nucleotides: 6. Germline V CDR1 and CDR2: MNHEY, SVGEGT. The chain's CDR3 is CAGNTGGNQPQHF. CDR3 bases: TGTGCCGGCAACACAGGGGGCAATCAGCCCCAGCATTTT.

This clonotype was detected once. The chain employs TRBV6-1 and TRBJ2-5, with D hard to call. The V end lost 3 bases, the J end lost 5 bases, and 10 bases lay between the germline ends. Germline V gene data show CDR1 as MNHNS and CDR2 as SASEGT. This CDR3 has 13 amino acids. CDR3 DNA sequence: TGTGCCAGCAGTGATGCGGACGGGGAGACCCAGTACTTC. This encodes CASSDADGETQYF.